The 10 T cell receptor beta chains in this list originate from one sample, sequenced in a study of OX40 agonist ivuxolimab in advanced cancers. Clones were read by immunoSEQ multiplex PCR, and TCRdb kept only the in-frame ones, dropping some. Among some 50,000 clones listed, approximately 80% were seen once. The material was CD4+ or CD8+ T cells sorted from blood, obtained in a trial of the OX40 agonist ivuxolimab. All receptors derive from an adult with an advanced solid tumor such as melanoma, head and neck, liver or kidney cancer.

This rearrangement joins TRBV2 to TRBJ1-3; TRBD1 might be the D (6 bases). Germline-derived CDR1 and CDR2 are SNHLY and FYNNEI. This CDR3 is 14 amino acids long. Trimming left V 6 bases short and J 4 bases short, with 13 bases between. The DNA of the CDR3 is TGTGCCAGCAGGCCCGGGACAACCGGAAACACCATATATTTT. This gives the protein CASRPGTTGNTIYF.

The chain couples TRBV9 to TRBJ2-2; possibly TRBD1 for D (6 bases). Trimming removed 0 bases at V and 3 bases at J, with 9 bases between. Looked up from germline, CDR1 is SGDLS and CDR2 is YYNGEE. This CDR3 has 15 residues. The CDR3 protein is CASSVVAGDTGELFF. The CDR3 nucleotides are TGTGCCAGCAGCGTAGTCGCAGGGGACACCGGGGAGCTGTTTTTT.

The CDR3 here is CASSLGAAEDTGELFF. DNA for the CDR3: TGCGCCAGCAGCTTGGGGGCAGCGGAGGACACCGGGGAGCTGTTTTTT. This chain connects TRBV5-1 to TRBJ2-2; the D gene is possibly TRBD2 (5 bases). This CDR3 has 16 amino acids. Germline V gives CDR1 SGHRS, CDR2 YFSETQ. The V and J ends lost 0 bases and 3 bases respectively, with 12 bases between them.

The chain recombines TRBV15 with TRBJ2-5; D gene ambiguous. From germline, CDR1 is LNHNV and CDR2 YYDKDF (reference sequence). The CDR3 is 12 amino acids. Trimming took 5 bases from V and 4 from J, leaving 8 bases between them. The CDR3 spells CATSGSLETQYF. The CDR3 DNA follows: TGTGCCACCAGCGGGTCACTAGAGACCCAGTACTTC.

This clone was counted a few times. The rearrangement links TRBV2 to TRBJ1-6, with D maybe TRBD1 (5 bases). This CDR3 has 14 amino acids. The ends were cut back, 3 bases at V and 10 bases at J, with 13 bases in the middle. Germline loops: CDR1 SNHLY, CDR2 FYNNEI. The CDR3 spells CASSEGRMQSPLHF. The CDR3 DNA is TGTGCCAGCAGTGAGGGGCGGATGCAGTCACCCCTCCACTTT.

In this sample, this clone turned up once. The gene calls are TRBV28 and TRBJ2-6, with 8 bases that match TRBD1. This CDR3 spans 18 amino acids. Germline CDR1 MDHEN, CDR2 SYDVKM. V shed 3 bases, J shed 0 bases, and the junction held 7 bases outside the gene matches. The CDR3 DNA sequence: TGTGCCAGCAGTTTTATAGGACAGGGATACTCTGGGGCCAACGTCCTGACTTTC. Its protein is CASSFIGQGYSGANVLTF.

The chain employs TRBV7-6 and TRBJ2-7, with a tentative D call TRBD1 (6 bases). Germline loops: CDR1 SGHVS, CDR2 FNYEAQ. There are 14 residues in the CDR3. V was clipped by 0 bases and J by 0 bases, with 6 bases between them. The DNA for the CDR3 is TGTGCCAGCAGCTTAGCGACAGGCTCCTACGAGCAGTACTTC. It is translated as CASSLATGSYEQYF.

V is TRBV7-2 and J is TRBJ2-7, with 9 bases lining up with TRBD1. The CDR3 has 14 amino acids. CDR1 SGHTA and CDR2 FQGNSA come from the germline V gene. J lost 5 bases, V lost 5 bases, and 7 bases had no gene match. CDR3 coding DNA: TGTGCCAGCAGCCTTCGACAGGGGGTCCACGAGCAGTACTTC. As protein: CASSLRQGVHEQYF.

V usage is TRBV11-2 and J usage is TRBJ2-3, with 7 positions matching TRBD1. The CDR3 loop spans 16 amino acids. The V gene end was trimmed by 2 bases and the J gene end by 0 bases; junction bases not matched to a gene: 5. Germline CDR1 and CDR2: SGHAT and FQNNGV. The CDR3 DNA reads TGTGCCAGCAGCTTATTTCAGGGACAGAGCACAGATACGCAGTATTTT. Translation gives CASSLFQGQSTDTQYF.

V and J are TRBV5-6 and TRBJ2-1, with TRBD1 matching 7 bases. Trimming removed 0 bases from V and 6 bases from J; junction bases left unmatched: 9. The CDR3 covers 16 residues. In germline, CDR1 is SGHDT, CDR2 YYEEEE. CDR3: CASSLAGRGWVNEQFF. In DNA, the CDR3 is TGTGCCAGCAGCTTGGCCGGCAGGGGGTGGGTCAATGAGCAGTTCTTC.